The rows below give T cell receptor beta chains drawn from one sample of a study of spatial heterogeneity in lung cancer. Using its own MiXCR run on the 5' RACE reads, TCRdb lists one record per CDR3 protein. The table lists about 120,000 distinct CDR3 sequences, 9.5% to 15% of them singletons. Sequencing used PBMCs, obtained at follow-up. The receptors here all came from a male donor with early-stage non-small cell lung cancer. Both conserved end residues are part of each CDR3. The D gene is left open where the match is weak. The size field is filled for only some rows; it gives once, few, many or a size class.

>.|.|TRBJ2-1|TRBV2
CASIGPRRYNEQFF
TGTGCCAGCATTGGCCCCCGGAGGTACAATGAGCAGTTCTTC
>.|many|TRBJ2-1|TRBV24-1
CATSDSTVNEQFF
TGTGCCACCAGTGACTCCACAGTAAATGAGCAGTTCTTC
>.|few|TRBJ2-1|TRBV3-1
CASSQVGAYNEQFF
TGTGCCAGCAGCCAAGTTGGAGCCTACAATGAGCAGTTCTTC
>TRBD1|many|TRBJ2-2|TRBV24-1
CATSPNTETGQGYTGELFF
TGTGCCACCAGCCCCAATACTGAAACGGGACAGGGGTACACCGGGGAGCTGTTTTTT
>.|many|TRBJ1-6|TRBV5-1
CASRGLDSPLHF
TGCGCCAGCAGAGGTTTGGATTCACCCCTCCACTTT
>.|many|TRBJ2-3|TRBV20-1
CSANRMGSGTDTQYF
TGCAGTGCCAACCGAATGGGTAGTGGCACAGATACGCAGTATTTT
>.|.|TRBJ1-2|TRBV6-1
CASSVDSLYGYTF
TGTGCCAGCAGTGTGGACAGCCTCTATGGCTACACCTTC
>.|once|TRBJ2-2|TRBV3-1
CASSQVGSTTGELFF
TGTGCCAGCAGCCAAGTAGGTAGTACCACCGGGGAGCTGTTTTTT
>TRBD1|few|TRBJ2-7|TRBV29-1
CSVQPRTGYEQYF
TGCAGCGTCCAACCCCGGACAGGCTACGAGCAGTACTTC
>.|many|TRBJ2-3|TRBV5-1
CASSPSGTDTQYF
TGTGCCAGCAGCCCTTCGGGCACAGATACGCAGTATTTT
>TRBD1|many|TRBJ1-1|TRBV6-1
CASRDRRRQNTEAFF
TGTGCCAGCAGGGACAGGCGCCGACAGAACACTGAAGCTTTCTTT
>TRBD2|.|TRBJ2-7|TRBV20-1
CSARAGGLASEQYF
TGCAGTGCTAGAGCCGGGGGACTAGCGAGCGAGCAGTACTTC
>.|many|TRBJ1-1|TRBV4-2
CASSPSRGRNTEAFF
TGTGCCAGCAGCCCCAGCCGGGGACGGAACACTGAAGCTTTCTTT
>.|many|TRBJ1-1|TRBV12-3/TRBV12-4
CASSQDSTVNTEAFF
TGTGCCAGCAGCCAGGACTCGACAGTGAACACTGAAGCTTTCTTT
>.|few|TRBJ1-5|TRBV18
CASSPDVSNQPQHF
TGTGCCAGCTCACCAGACGTGAGCAATCAGCCCCAGCATTTT
>TRBD1|many|TRBJ2-2|TRBV29-1
CSVLRGQSNTGELFF
TGCAGCGTTCTTAGGGGACAGAGTAACACCGGGGAGCTGTTTTTT
>.|.|TRBJ2-3|TRBV7-6
CASSLAGLGDTQYF
TGTGCCAGCAGCTTAGCGGGGCTGGGGGATACGCAGTATTTT
>.|many|TRBJ1-1|TRBV7-9
CASSLALIQRADTEAFF
TGTGCCAGCAGCTTAGCTCTTATACAGAGGGCAGACACTGAAGCTTTCTTT
>TRBD2|.|TRBJ2-7|TRBV20-1
CSASMAGVYEQYF
TGCAGTGCTAGTATGGCGGGGGTCTACGAGCAGTACTTC
>.|.|TRBJ2-5|TRBV11-2
CASSQEAILETQYF
TGTGCCAGCAGCCAGGAGGCTATCCTAGAGACCCAGTACTTC
>.|many|TRBJ2-1|TRBV28
CASSLTQQFF
TGTGCCAGCAGTTTAACTCAGCAGTTCTTC
>.|few|TRBJ2-3|TRBV3-1
CASSRTETDTQYF
TGTGCCAGCAGCCGCACGGAGACAGATACGCAGTATTTT